This entry lists 26 T cell receptor beta chains sequenced from one sample in a study of cytomegalovirus exposure and HLA in healthy donors. It was with 60 Vbeta and 13 Jbeta primers that the PCR ran. Clones were read by immunoSEQ multiplex PCR, and TCRdb kept only the in-frame ones, dropping some. The sample records 150,000 to 200,000 clones, 62% being singletons. Material: PBMCs. These receptors all stem from a man aged 35 to 55 in good health and CMV-seronegative.

CDR3 in amino acids: CASRRVRQETQYF. The CDR3 DNA sequence: TGTGCCAGCAGGAGGGTGAGGCAAGAGACCCAGTACTTC. The chain has TRBV11-1 and TRBJ2-5; TRBD2 might be the D (5 bases). V shed 6 bases and J shed 2 bases, with 10 bases lying between them. The CDR3 covers 13 residues. Germline values: CDR1 SGHAT, CDR2 FQDESV (reference sequence).

This clone was observed a handful of times. The rearrangement links TRBV5-4 to TRBJ2-7; tentatively, D is TRBD1 (6 bases). Germline V gene sequence: CDR1 SGHNT, CDR2 YYREEE (reference sequence). The V end lost 0 bases, the J end lost 5 bases, and 12 bases lay between the germline ends. The length of the CDR3 is 14 residues. CDR3 in amino acids: CASSLATDSNEQYF. CDR3 nucleotide sequence: TGTGCCAGCAGCTTGGCGACGGACAGCAACGAGCAGTACTTC.

This clone was seen more than once but under ten times. As DNA, the CDR3 is TGTGCCAGCAGAGCTATCGTTAGAGAGCAGTTCTTC. Protein product: CASRAIVREQFF. The rearrangement joins TRBV2 to TRBJ2-1; D is unclear. V lost 6 bases and J lost 10, with 13 bases in between. Germline V lookup: CDR1 SNHLY, CDR2 FYNNEI. The CDR3 spans 12 residues.

The V gene is TRBV7-6, the J gene TRBJ2-2; maybe TRBD2 (5 bases). Trimming took 3 bases from V and 4 from J, leaving 9 bases between them. CDR3 length equals 14 residues. The germline CDR1 and CDR2 sequences are SGHVS and FNYEAQ. CDR3 bases: TGTGCCAGCAGCTTTACCGAGGGCACCGGGGAGCTGTTTTTT. It yields the protein CASSFTEGTGELFF.

This clone was counted only a few times. This chain joins TRBV7-8 and TRBJ1-5, with no clear D. Germline CDR1 and CDR2: SGHVS and FQNEAQ. V was shortened by 3 bases and J by 6 bases, with 12 bases between the two germline ends. The CDR3 loop spans 14 amino acids. CDR3 DNA sequence: TGTGCCAGCAGCTTTGAGGGATTTGGTCAGCCCCAGCATTTT. The encoded protein is CASSFEGFGQPQHF.

The chain joins TRBV18 to TRBJ1-1; possibly TRBD1 for D (5 bases). Per germline, CDR1 KGHSH and CDR2 LQKENI. The length of the CDR3 is 13 residues. Trimming stripped 5 bases from V and 2 bases from J, with 9 bases between. The CDR3 is CASSGGDNTEAFF. DNA of the CDR3: TGTGCCAGCTCAGGAGGGGATAACACTGAAGCTTTCTTT.

This clone turned up a few times. The CDR3 DNA reads as TGTGCCAGCAGAGACACCCGACATGAGCAGTTCTTC. Protein sequence: CASRDTRHEQFF. J is TRBJ2-1 and V is TRBV7-9; D ambiguous. Germline V CDR1 and CDR2: SEHNR, FQNEAQ (reference sequence). V lost 6 bases and J lost 8, with 11 bases in between. The CDR3 spans 12 residues.

The sample holds a few counts of this clone. The V call is TRBV7-9, the J call TRBJ1-1, with D perhaps matching TRBD1 (5 bases). CDR1 and CDR2 (germline): SEHNR, FQNEAQ (reference sequence). The CDR3 sequence is 15 residues long. Trimming removed 3 bases at V and 1 base at J, with 12 bases between. CDR3 nucleotides: TGTGCCAGCAGCTTCGGGGGTCGGAGGAACACTGAAGCTTTCTTT. This sequence encodes CASSFGGRRNTEAFF.

The rearrangement joins TRBV5-6 to TRBJ1-1; a possible D gene is TRBD1 (6 bases). Germline lookup yields CDR1 SGHDT and CDR2 YYEEEE. The CDR3 covers 14 residues. Deletions cut 5 bases from V and 4 bases from J, with 15 bases between. The CDR3 bases are TGTGCCAGCAGGGGAGATGGGGGCATCACTGAAGCTTTCTTT. Protein sequence: CASRGDGGITEAFF. The whole variable domain, remainder taken from reference TRBV5-6 and TRBJ1-1, is DAGVTQSPTHLIKTRGQQVTLRCSPKSGHDTVSWYQQALGQGPQFIFQYYEEEERQRGNFPDRFSGHQFPNYSSELNVNALLLGDSALYLCASRGDGGITEAFFGQGTRLTVV.

The chain's CDR3 is CASQDREDSPLHF. The CDR3 nucleotides are TGTGCCAGTCAGGACAGGGAGGATTCACCCCTCCACTTT. The chain employs TRBV2 and TRBJ1-6; 8 nucleotides line up with TRBD1. There are 13 residues in the CDR3. Trimming at V came to 9 bases and at J to 8 bases, leaving 6 bases not matched to a gene. Germline assignment: CDR1 SNHLY and CDR2 FYNNEI.

This chain uses TRBV7-9 with TRBJ1-2; D not resolved. Trimming left V 0 bases short and J 4 bases short, with 9 bases between. This CDR3 has 14 residues. Germline values: CDR1 SEHNR, CDR2 FQNEAQ (reference sequence). This CDR3 reads CASSLAQAAYGYTF. The CDR3 DNA reads as TGTGCCAGCAGCTTAGCGCAGGCTGCCTATGGCTACACCTTC.

The chain is built from TRBV5-3 and TRBJ1-6, with D perhaps TRBD1 (6 bases). TRBV5-3 falls under the ORF class, with uncertain function. V dropped 5 bases and J dropped 5 bases, with 8 bases sitting between them. The CDR3 totals 13 residues. As DNA, the CDR3 is TGTGCCAGAAGGGACAGCGATAATTCACCCCTCCACTTT. Protein product: CARRDSDNSPLHF.

The CDR3 nucleotides are TGTGCCAGCAGCTCGCCGTGGGAGGGGAGCTCCTACGAGCAGTACTTC. Its translation is CASSSPWEGSSYEQYF. The gene calls are TRBV11-2 and TRBJ2-7, with 7 nucleotides matching TRBD2. Germline trimming cut 4 bases from V and 0 bases from J; bases unmatched to any gene: 9. This CDR3 has 16 residues. Germline CDR1 SGHAT, CDR2 FQNNGV.

The chain joins TRBV30 to TRBJ2-2, with a possible D match to TRBD2 (6 bases). V was pared by 4 bases and J by 4 bases, with 13 bases between. Germline V gene data show CDR1 as GTSNPN and CDR2 as SVGIG (reference sequence). The CDR3 spans 14 residues. The CDR3 sequence: CAWIGGESTGELFF. The DNA of the CDR3 is TGTGCCTGGATCGGGGGTGAGAGCACCGGGGAGCTGTTTTTT.

The CDR3 DNA reads TGTGCCAGCAGCCCAGGGGGGAGGGAGCAGTACTTC. This codes for CASSPGGREQYF. The chain joins TRBV7-6 to TRBJ2-7; D is possibly TRBD1 (7 bases). In germline, CDR1 is SGHVS, CDR2 FNYEAQ. The V gene lost 5 bases and the J gene lost 7 bases, with 12 bases spanning the gap. The CDR3 runs to 12 residues.

The V and J genes are TRBV27 and TRBJ1-6; 8 bases are a match to TRBD1. The germline gives CDR1 MNHEY, CDR2 SMNVEV (reference sequence). The CDR3 is made up of 15 amino acids. The V and J ends lost 0 bases and 9 bases, in that order; junction bases with no gene match: 4. CDR3 nucleotide sequence: TGTGCCAGCAGTTTATCGGTCACAGGGGGTTCACCCCTCCACTTT. Its protein product is CASSLSVTGGSPLHF.

This clone occurred once. The V gene is TRBV6-6, the J gene TRBJ1-4; 9 bases map to TRBD1. Germline values: CDR1 MNHNY, CDR2 SVGAGI (reference sequence). The CDR3 loop spans 13 amino acids. V trimming: 7 bases; J trimming: 10 bases; junction bases outside the gene matches: 7. The CDR3 DNA follows: TGTGCCAGCAAGGAACAGGGGGCGGGAAAACTGTTTTTT. Protein sequence: CASKEQGAGKLFF.

V gene TRBV2 combines with J gene TRBJ1-5, with no clear D. Trimming took 6 bases from V and 0 from J, leaving 6 bases between them. Germline CDR1 is SNHLY and CDR2 is FYNNEI. This CDR3 is 13 amino acids long. The CDR3 bases are TGTGCCAGCAGGAGGGATAGCAATCAGCCCCAGCATTTT. As protein: CASRRDSNQPQHF.

The rearrangement joins TRBV7-9 to TRBJ2-3; 8 bases are shared with TRBD2. This CDR3 region has 17 residues. From germline, CDR1 is SEHNR and CDR2 FQNEAQ (reference sequence). With 5 bases clipped from V and 6 bases from J, the junction kept 16 bases outside the gene matches. The CDR3 reads CASSQGEIAGGADTQYF. Written as DNA, the CDR3 is TGTGCCAGCAGCCAAGGGGAGATCGCGGGAGGAGCCGATACGCAGTATTTT.

The V gene is TRBV7-2, the J gene TRBJ2-1, with D tentatively TRBD1 (6 bases). This CDR3 is 13 amino acids long. CDR1 and CDR2 from the germline V gene are SGHTA and FQGNSA. The V gene lost 2 bases and the J gene lost 8 bases, with 10 bases spanning the gap. CDR3 in DNA: TGTGCCAGCAGCTTACACAGGGACGATGAGCAGTTCTTC. Its protein product is CASSLHRDDEQFF. The full variable domain, its missing parts supplied by reference TRBV7-2 and TRBJ2-1, is GAGVSQSPSNKVTEKGKDVELRCDPISGHTALYWYRQSLGQGLEFLIYFQGNSAPDKSGLPSDRFSAERTGGSVSTLTIQRTQQEDSAVYLCASSLHRDDEQFFGPGTRLTVL.

The chain employs TRBV5-1 and TRBJ2-7; 13 bases are shared with TRBD2. This CDR3 contains 18 residues. CDR1 and CDR2 from the germline V gene are SGHRS and YFSETQ. V lost 2 bases to trimming and J lost 7 bases; unmatched junction nucleotides: 15. CDR3 coding DNA: TGCGCCAGCAGCTTCCGACTTGGAGGACTAGCGGGAGTGTCGGAGCAGTACTTC. Its protein product is CASSFRLGGLAGVSEQYF.

The chain recombines TRBV11-3 with TRBJ2-3; 9 bases map to TRBD1. V was clipped by 3 bases and J by 0 bases; unmatched bases: 4. This CDR3 comprises 16 residues. Germline V gene lookup returns CDR1 SGHNT and CDR2 YENEEA. The CDR3 loop reads CASSLRTGASTDTQYF. The CDR3 bases are TGTGCCAGCAGCTTGAGGACAGGGGCGAGCACAGATACGCAGTATTTT.

This clone has just a few counts. This chain uses TRBV5-1 with TRBJ2-2, with TRBD2 identical over 12 bases. The trim removed 4 bases at V and 6 bases at J, leaving 7 bases unmatched. This CDR3 spans 16 amino acids. From germline, CDR1 is SGHRS and CDR2 YFSETQ. CDR3 region: CASSPPGLAGSGELFF. The CDR3 DNA follows: TGCGCCAGCAGCCCCCCGGGACTAGCGGGTTCCGGGGAGCTGTTTTTT.

The CDR3 region has the DNA TGTGCCAGCAGCCCTGGACTAGCGGGAGTGAACACCGGGGAGCTGTTTTTT. It encodes CASSPGLAGVNTGELFF. The rearrangement links TRBV11-1 to TRBJ2-2, with 13 positions matching TRBD2. Trimming cost V 5 bases and J 1 base; bases outside gene matches: 4. The germline CDR1 and CDR2 sequences are SGHAT and FQDESV (reference sequence). CDR3 length equals 17 residues.

The chain recombines TRBV6-5 with TRBJ1-2; D call uncertain. The V gene's germline CDR1 is MNHEY and CDR2 SVGAGI. The CDR3 length is 14 residues. V was trimmed by 2 bases and J by 5 bases, leaving 12 bases between them. The CDR3 sequence is CASSYSPGGYGYTF. The CDR3 nucleotides are TGTGCCAGCAGTTACAGCCCGGGAGGTTATGGCTACACCTTC.

V usage is TRBV7-9 and J usage is TRBJ1-1, with D tentatively TRBD1 (5 bases). Germline V gene sequence: CDR1 SEHNR, CDR2 FQNEAQ (reference sequence). V gave up 5 bases and J gave up 2 bases, with 18 bases separating them. The length of the CDR3 is 16 residues. The CDR3 here is CASSHRLGQANTEAFF. The CDR3 region has the DNA TGTGCCAGCAGCCACCGCTTGGGGCAGGCTAACACTGAAGCTTTCTTT.